The 14 T cell receptor beta chains below were found in one sample sequenced in a study of T cells after yellow fever vaccination. TCRdb processed the 5' RACE reads anew with MiXCR; each CDR3 protein has one entry. There are some 300,000 distinct CDR3 sequences in the sample; 3% to 4.5% occur only once, and about a quarter lies in the top ten. The sample consisted of PBMCs, taken on the day of the yellow fever booster vaccination. The receptors stem from a man aged 18-30 years who received the YFV17D yellow fever vaccine.

This clonotype was recorded many times. The chain is built from TRBV7-2 and TRBJ2-1, with D unclear. This CDR3 region has 13 residues. The V end was cut by 2 bases, the J end by 9 bases, with 11 bases between. CDR1 and CDR2 from the germline V gene are SGHTA and FQGNSA. CDR3 DNA sequence: TGTGCCAGCAGCTTATGGCGCGGACGTGAGCAGTTCTTC. This sequence encodes CASSLWRGREQFF.

As for this clonotype: A much larger clone sits a single nucleotide away, making a read error possible. This rearrangement joins TRBV5-6 to TRBJ2-5; 11 bases are a match to TRBD2. Germline CDR1 reads SGHDT; CDR2 reads YYEEEE. The length of the CDR3 is 15 residues. The ends lost 4 bases at V and 5 bases at J; junction bases unmatched: 7. The CDR3 region has the DNA TGTGCCAGCAGCCCGGGACTAGCGGCCCGCGAGACCCAGTACTTC. Translation gives CASSPGLAARETQYF. Based on the CDR3 plus reference TRBV5-6 and TRBJ2-5, the full variable domain is DAGVTQSPTHLIKTRGQQVTLRCSPKSGHDTVSWYQQALGQGPQFIFQYYEEEERQRGNFPDRFSGHQFPNYSSELNVNALLLGDSALYLCASSPGLAARETQYFGPGTRLLVL.

This clonotype was detected a few times. This chain connects TRBV19 to TRBJ2-4, with D perhaps TRBD1 or TRBD2 (5 bases each). Trimming took 7 bases from V and 5 from J, leaving 9 bases between them. Germline CDR1 and CDR2: LNHDA and SQIVND (reference sequence). The CDR3 consists of 12 residues. CDR3 bases: TGTGCCAGTACCGGGACGGAAAACATTCAGTACTTC. The encoded protein is CASTGTENIQYF.

In its sample, this clonotype was seen many times. V gene TRBV7-2 combines with J gene TRBJ1-3; TRBD1 is a possible D gene (5 bases). Trimming removed 3 bases from V and 2 bases from J, with 20 bases in between. The CDR3 is 18 amino acids. Germline V gene lookup returns CDR1 SGHTA and CDR2 FQGNSA. The CDR3, as DNA: TGTGCCAGCAGCTTGCGACAGACACGGCTGACAGCTGGAAACACCATATATTTT. This sequence encodes CASSLRQTRLTAGNTIYF.

Turning to this clonotype: It may be a read error: a sequence one base away is much more abundant. The V gene is TRBV7-7, the J gene TRBJ2-1, with D hard to call. The length of the CDR3 is 14 residues. V dropped 3 bases and J dropped 8 bases, with 14 bases sitting between them. Germline V CDR1 and CDR2: SSHAT, FNYEAQ (reference sequence). The CDR3 DNA reads TGTGCCAGCAGCTTTGAGGCGTCGCGAGATGAGCAGTTCTTC. This translates into CASSFEASRDEQFF.

This clonotype showed up just a few times. The chain uses TRBV9 and TRBJ1-3, with 8 positions matching TRBD1. In germline, CDR1 is SGDLS, CDR2 YYNGEE. CDR3 length: 17 residues. The V segment lost 3 bases and the J segment 0 bases; nucleotides outside the gene matches: 8. The CDR3: CASSDPGQDPSGNTIYF. The DNA of the CDR3 is TGTGCCAGCAGCGACCCGGGACAGGATCCCTCTGGAAACACCATATATTTT.

The chain combines TRBV20-1 with TRBJ2-1, with D unresolved. Germline-derived CDR1 and CDR2 are DFQATT and SNEGSKA (reference sequence). CDR3 length: 11 amino acids. Trimming took 0 bases from V and 7 from J, leaving 4 bases between them. CDR3 residues: CSARELNEQFF. CDR3 coding DNA: TGCAGTGCTAGAGAGTTGAATGAGCAGTTCTTC.

The gene calls are TRBV20-1 and TRBJ2-1; TRBD2 agrees at 7 bases. Germline V gene data show CDR1 as DFQATT and CDR2 as SNEGSKA (reference sequence). Trimming removed 0 bases from V and 2 bases from J; junction bases left unmatched: 4. The CDR3 loop spans 15 amino acids. CDR3 in DNA: TGCAGTGCTAGAGATTCGGCGGGAGCCTACAATGAGCAGTTCTTC. It is translated as CSARDSAGAYNEQFF.

This clonotype was recorded a few times. V gene TRBV29-1 combines with J gene TRBJ2-7; 10 bases align to TRBD1. Losses at the gene ends were 8 bases for V and 4 bases for J; bases not matched to a gene: 5. Germline V gives CDR1 SQVTM, CDR2 ANQGSEA. CDR3 length equals 12 residues. The CDR3 sequence: CSTWTGGYEQYF. Here the CDR3 DNA reads TGCAGCACATGGACAGGGGGGTACGAGCAGTACTTC.

The rearrangement links TRBV5-1 to TRBJ1-1, with D perhaps TRBD1 (6 bases). Germline-derived CDR1 and CDR2 are SGHRS and YFSETQ. The CDR3 covers 14 residues. The germline V and J ends were trimmed by 5 bases and 7 bases, with 18 bases remaining between them. This chain's CDR3 is CASRGVATRGEAFF. In nucleotides, the CDR3 is TGCGCCAGCAGGGGTGTGGCAACCAGGGGTGAAGCTTTCTTT.

V usage is TRBV29-1 and J usage is TRBJ2-3, with 10 bases identical to TRBD1. V lost 4 bases and J lost 2; bases outside the gene matches: 6. This CDR3 region has 15 residues. Germline V gene sequence: CDR1 SQVTM, CDR2 ANQGSEA. CDR3 sequence (DNA): TGCAGCGTTGGCCCGGGACAGGGGAACACAGATACGCAGTATTTT. Amino acids: CSVGPGQGNTDTQYF.

The chain uses TRBV30 and TRBJ2-1, with a tentative D call TRBD2 (6 bases). The CDR3 is 13 amino acids. V shed 0 bases and J shed 7 bases, with 10 bases lying between them. Looked up from germline, CDR1 is GTSNPN and CDR2 is SVGIG (reference sequence). The CDR3 nucleotides read TGTGCCTGGAGTGTACGGGGGAGAAATGAGCAGTTCTTC. It yields the protein CAWSVRGRNEQFF.

CDR3 DNA: TGCAGTGCTAGCGCGGAGCTATCGAACACCGGGGAGCTGTTTTTT. Its translation: CSASAELSNTGELFF. The chain employs TRBV20-1 and TRBJ2-2; no firm D call. Trimming shortened V by 3 bases and J by 0 bases, and 11 bases separated the two germline ends. CDR3 length equals 15 residues. Germline values: CDR1 DFQATT, CDR2 SNEGSKA (reference sequence).

The chain uses TRBV10-3 and TRBJ2-5, with 10 bases identical to TRBD1. The CDR3 consists of 15 residues. From germline, CDR1 is ENHRY and CDR2 SYGVKD. Trimming cost V 3 bases and J 5 bases; bases outside gene matches: 6. CDR3 nucleotides: TGTGCCATCAGTGATTCTGACAGGGGGCGGGAGACCCAGTACTTC. Residues: CAISDSDRGRETQYF.